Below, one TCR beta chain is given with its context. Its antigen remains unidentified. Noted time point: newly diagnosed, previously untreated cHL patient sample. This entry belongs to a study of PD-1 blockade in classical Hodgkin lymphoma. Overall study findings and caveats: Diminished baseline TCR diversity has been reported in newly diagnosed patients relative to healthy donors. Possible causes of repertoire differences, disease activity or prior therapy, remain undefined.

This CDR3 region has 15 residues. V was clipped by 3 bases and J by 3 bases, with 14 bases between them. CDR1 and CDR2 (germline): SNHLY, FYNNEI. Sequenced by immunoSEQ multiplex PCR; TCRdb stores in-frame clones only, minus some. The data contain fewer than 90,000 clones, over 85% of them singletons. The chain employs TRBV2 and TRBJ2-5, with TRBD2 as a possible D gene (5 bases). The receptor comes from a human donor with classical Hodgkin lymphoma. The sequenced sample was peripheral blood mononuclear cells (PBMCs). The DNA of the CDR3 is TGTGCCAGCAGTGAGGGTCGTTTCGGGGAAGAGACCCAGTACTTC. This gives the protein CASSEGRFGEETQYF.